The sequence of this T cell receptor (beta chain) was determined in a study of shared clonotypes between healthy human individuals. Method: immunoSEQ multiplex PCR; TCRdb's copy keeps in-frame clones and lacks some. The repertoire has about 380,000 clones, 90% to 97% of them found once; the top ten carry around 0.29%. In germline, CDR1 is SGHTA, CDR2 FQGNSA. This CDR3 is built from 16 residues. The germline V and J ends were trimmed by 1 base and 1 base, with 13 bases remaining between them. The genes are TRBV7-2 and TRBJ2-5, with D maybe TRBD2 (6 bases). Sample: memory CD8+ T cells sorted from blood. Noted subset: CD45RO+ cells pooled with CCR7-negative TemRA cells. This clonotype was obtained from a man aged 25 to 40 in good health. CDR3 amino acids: CASSLGEGLTQETQYF. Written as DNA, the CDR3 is TGTGCCAGCAGCTTAGGAGAGGGACTCACCCAAGAGACCCAGTACTTC.